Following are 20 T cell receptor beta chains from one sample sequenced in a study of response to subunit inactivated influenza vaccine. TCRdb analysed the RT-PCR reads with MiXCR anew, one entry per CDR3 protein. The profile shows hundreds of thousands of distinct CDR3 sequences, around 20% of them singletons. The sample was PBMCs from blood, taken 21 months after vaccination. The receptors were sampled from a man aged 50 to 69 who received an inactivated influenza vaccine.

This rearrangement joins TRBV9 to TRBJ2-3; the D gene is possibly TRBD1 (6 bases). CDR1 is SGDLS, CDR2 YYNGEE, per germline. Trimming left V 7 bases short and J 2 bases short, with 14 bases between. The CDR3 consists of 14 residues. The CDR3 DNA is TGTGCCAGCGGGGGCGTGGATTTCACAGATACGCAGTATTTT. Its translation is CASGGVDFTDTQYF.

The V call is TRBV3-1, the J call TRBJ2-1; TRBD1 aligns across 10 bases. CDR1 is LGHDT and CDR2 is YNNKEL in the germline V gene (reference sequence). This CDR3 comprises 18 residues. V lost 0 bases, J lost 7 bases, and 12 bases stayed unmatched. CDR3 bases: TGTGCCAGCAGCCAAGAAGTCCCCGGGACAGGGGTGGTTAATGAGCAGTTCTTC. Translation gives CASSQEVPGTGVVNEQFF.

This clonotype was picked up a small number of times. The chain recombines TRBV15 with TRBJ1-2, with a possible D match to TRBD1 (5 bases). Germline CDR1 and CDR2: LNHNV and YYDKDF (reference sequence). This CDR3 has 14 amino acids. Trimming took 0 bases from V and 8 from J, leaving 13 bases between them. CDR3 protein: CATSRDFAGDGYTF. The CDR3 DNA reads TGTGCCACCAGCAGAGATTTCGCCGGGGACGGCTACACCTTC.

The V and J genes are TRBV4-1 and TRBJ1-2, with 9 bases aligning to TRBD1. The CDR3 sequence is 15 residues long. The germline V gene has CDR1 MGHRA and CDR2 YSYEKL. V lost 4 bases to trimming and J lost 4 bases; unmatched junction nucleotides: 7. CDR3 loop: CASSLRTGDLYGYTF. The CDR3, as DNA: TGCGCCAGCAGCCTCAGGACAGGGGACCTCTATGGCTACACCTTC.

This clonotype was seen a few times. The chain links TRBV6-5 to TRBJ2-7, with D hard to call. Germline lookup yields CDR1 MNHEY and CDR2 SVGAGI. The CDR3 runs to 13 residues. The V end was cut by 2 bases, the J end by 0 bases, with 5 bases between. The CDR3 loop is CASSYKASYEQYF. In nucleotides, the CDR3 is TGTGCCAGCAGTTACAAGGCCTCCTACGAGCAGTACTTC.

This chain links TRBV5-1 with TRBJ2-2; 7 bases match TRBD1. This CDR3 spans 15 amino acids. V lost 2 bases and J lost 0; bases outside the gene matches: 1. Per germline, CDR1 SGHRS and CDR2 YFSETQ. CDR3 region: CASSLQGSNTGELFF. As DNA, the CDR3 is TGCGCCAGCAGCTTACAGGGGTCGAACACCGGGGAGCTGTTTTTT.

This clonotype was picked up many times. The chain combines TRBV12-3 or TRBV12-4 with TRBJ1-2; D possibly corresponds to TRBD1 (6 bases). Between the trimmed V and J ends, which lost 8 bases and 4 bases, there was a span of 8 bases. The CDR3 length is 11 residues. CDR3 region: CASGQSYGYTF. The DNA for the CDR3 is TGTGCCAGCGGACAGTCCTATGGCTACACCTTC.

CDR3 nucleotides: TGTGCCAGCCAGGGGGCCTACAATGAGCAGTTCTTC. It translates to CASQGAYNEQFF. The J gene is TRBJ2-1, the V gene TRBV6-5; 7 bases line up with TRBD1. CDR3 size: 12 residues. The V segment lost 8 bases and the J segment 2 bases; nucleotides outside the gene matches: 0. Germline loops: CDR1 MNHEY, CDR2 SVGAGI.

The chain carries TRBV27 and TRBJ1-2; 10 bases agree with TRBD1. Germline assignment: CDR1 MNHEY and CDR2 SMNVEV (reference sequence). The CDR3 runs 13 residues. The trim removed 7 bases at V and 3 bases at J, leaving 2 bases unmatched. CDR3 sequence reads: CASMGQGYYGYTF. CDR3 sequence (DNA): TGTGCCAGCATGGGACAGGGGTACTATGGCTACACCTTC.

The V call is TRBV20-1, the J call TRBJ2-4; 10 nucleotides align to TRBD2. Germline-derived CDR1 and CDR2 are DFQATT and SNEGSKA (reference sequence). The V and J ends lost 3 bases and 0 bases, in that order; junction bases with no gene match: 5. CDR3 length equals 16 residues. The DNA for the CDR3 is TGCAGTGCTAGTGGGAGCGGGAGGGGAGCCAAAAACATTCAGTACTTC. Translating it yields CSASGSGRGAKNIQYF.

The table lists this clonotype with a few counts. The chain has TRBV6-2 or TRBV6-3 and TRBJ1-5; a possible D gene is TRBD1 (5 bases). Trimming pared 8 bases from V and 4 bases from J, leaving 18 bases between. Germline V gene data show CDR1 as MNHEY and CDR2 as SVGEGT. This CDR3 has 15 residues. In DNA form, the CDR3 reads TGTGCCAGCGCAAGCCCGGGACTCATGAATCAGCCCCAGCATTTT. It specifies CASASPGLMNQPQHF.

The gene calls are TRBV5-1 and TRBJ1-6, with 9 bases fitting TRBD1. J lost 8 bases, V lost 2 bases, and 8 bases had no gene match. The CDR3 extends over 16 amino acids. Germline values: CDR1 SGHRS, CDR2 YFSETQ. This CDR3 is CASSLLTGGADSPLHF. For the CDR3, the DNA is TGCGCCAGCAGCTTATTAACAGGGGGCGCCGATTCACCCCTCCACTTT.

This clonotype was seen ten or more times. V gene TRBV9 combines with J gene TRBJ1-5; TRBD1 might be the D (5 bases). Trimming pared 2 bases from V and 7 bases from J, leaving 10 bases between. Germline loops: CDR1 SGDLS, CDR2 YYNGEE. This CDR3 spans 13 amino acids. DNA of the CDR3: TGTGCCAGCAGCGTCGGGGCGAACCAGCCCCAGCATTTT. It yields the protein CASSVGANQPQHF.

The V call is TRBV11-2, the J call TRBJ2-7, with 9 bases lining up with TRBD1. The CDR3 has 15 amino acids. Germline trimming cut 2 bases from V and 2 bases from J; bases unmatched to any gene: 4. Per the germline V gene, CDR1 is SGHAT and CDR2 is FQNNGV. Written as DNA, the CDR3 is TGTGCCAGCAGCTTACCGTGGACAGGGGCCTACGAGCAGTACTTC. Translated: CASSLPWTGAYEQYF.

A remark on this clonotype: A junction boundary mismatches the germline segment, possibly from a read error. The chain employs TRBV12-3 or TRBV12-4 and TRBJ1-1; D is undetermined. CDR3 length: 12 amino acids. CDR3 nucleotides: TGTGCCAGCACCCCCTCACCTATGGGAGCTTCCTTT. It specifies CASTPSPMGASF.

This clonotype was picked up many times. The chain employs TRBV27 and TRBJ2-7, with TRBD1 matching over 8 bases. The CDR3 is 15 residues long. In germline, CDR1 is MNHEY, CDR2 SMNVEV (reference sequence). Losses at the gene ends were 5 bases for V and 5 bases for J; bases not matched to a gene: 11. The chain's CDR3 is CASSAETGEFHEQYF. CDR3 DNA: TGTGCCAGCAGTGCGGAGACAGGGGAGTTCCACGAGCAGTACTTC.

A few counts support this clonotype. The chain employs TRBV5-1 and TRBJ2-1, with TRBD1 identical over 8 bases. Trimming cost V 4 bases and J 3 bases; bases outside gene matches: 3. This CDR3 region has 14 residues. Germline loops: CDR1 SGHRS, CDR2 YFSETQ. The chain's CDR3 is CASSGQGIYNEQFF. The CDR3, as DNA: TGCGCCAGCAGCGGACAGGGTATCTACAATGAGCAGTTCTTC. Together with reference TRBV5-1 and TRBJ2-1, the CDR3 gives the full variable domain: KAGVTQTPRYLIKTRGQQVTLSCSPISGHRSVSWYQQTPGQGLQFLFEYFSETQRNKGNFPGRFSGRQFSNSRSEMNVSTLELGDSALYLCASSGQGIYNEQFFGPGTRLTVL.

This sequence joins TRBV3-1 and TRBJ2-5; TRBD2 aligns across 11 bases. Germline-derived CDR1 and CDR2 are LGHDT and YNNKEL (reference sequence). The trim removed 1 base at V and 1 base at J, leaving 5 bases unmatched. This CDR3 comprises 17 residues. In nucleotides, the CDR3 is TGTGCCAGCAGCCAAGCACTAGCGGGGGCTATCCAAGAGACCCAGTACTTC. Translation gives CASSQALAGAIQETQYF.

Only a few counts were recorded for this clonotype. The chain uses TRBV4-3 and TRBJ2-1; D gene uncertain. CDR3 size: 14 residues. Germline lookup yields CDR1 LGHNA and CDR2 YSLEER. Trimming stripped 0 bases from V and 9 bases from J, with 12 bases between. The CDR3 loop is CASSQELTTSEQFF. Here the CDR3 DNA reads TGCGCCAGCAGCCAAGAACTCACTACAAGTGAGCAGTTCTTC.

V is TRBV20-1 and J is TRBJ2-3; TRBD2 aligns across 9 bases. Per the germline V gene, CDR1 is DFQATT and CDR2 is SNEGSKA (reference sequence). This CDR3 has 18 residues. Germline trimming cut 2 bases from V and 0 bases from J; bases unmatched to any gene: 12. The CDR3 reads CSARRSGGGDQSTDTQYF. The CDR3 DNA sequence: TGCAGTGCTAGACGGTCTGGCGGGGGGGACCAGAGCACAGATACGCAGTATTTT.